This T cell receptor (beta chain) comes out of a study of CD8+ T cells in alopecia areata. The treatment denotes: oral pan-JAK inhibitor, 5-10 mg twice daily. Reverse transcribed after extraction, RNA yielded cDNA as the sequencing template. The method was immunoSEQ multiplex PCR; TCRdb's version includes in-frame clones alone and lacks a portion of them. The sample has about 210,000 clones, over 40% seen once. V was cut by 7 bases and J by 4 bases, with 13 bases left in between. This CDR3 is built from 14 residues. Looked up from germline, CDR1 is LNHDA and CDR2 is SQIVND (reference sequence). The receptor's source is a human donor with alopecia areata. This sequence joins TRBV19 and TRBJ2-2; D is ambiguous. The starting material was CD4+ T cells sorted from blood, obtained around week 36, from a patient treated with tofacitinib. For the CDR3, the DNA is TGTGCCAGTAATTGGGCAGGCTCCACCGGGGAGCTGTTTTTT. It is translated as CASNWAGSTGELFF.